The present T cell receptor (beta chain) was sequenced within a study of T cells in localized non-small cell lung cancer. Comment on this clone: Its specificity is unknown.

V lost 6 bases to trimming and J lost 3 bases, with 14 bases between them. The CDR3 is 14 residues long. CDR1 and CDR2 (germline): LNHDA, SQIVND (reference sequence). Clones were read by immunoSEQ multiplex PCR, and TCRdb kept only the in-frame ones, dropping some. The sample has approximately 61,000 clones, 80% to 90% seen once. Regarding the study as a whole: Elevated circulating T cell density in blood was associated with longer overall survival. Heterogeneity remains possible, as sequencing covered one tumor region only.

The sequence was obtained from a woman aged 35-75 years with stage I lung adenocarcinoma. The chain has TRBV19 and TRBJ2-5; no clear D. The sample here was peripheral blood, taken before any cancer treatment. CDR3: CASSQGRKKETQYF. The CDR3 DNA follows: TGTGCCAGTAGCCAAGGACGTAAGAAAGAGACCCAGTACTTC.